Listed below are T cell receptor beta chains from one sample, sequenced in a study of shared clonotypes between healthy human individuals. Here immunoSEQ multiplex PCR was the method, and the copy in TCRdb shows in-frame clones only, minus some. The data contain some 1.5 million clones, around 97% of them singletons. Source material: naive CD4+ T cells sorted from blood. The receptors stem from a man aged 30 to 39 in good health. Both conserved end residues are part of each CDR3. D genes are given only for firm matches. Size is stated for part of the rows, as once, few or many counts, or as a class when the clone is expanded.

clone_size j_call v_call d_call cdr3_aa cdr3_nt
- TRBJ1-1 TRBV11-2 - CASSARQTLNTEAFF TGTGCCAGCAGCGCAAGACAGACTCTGAACACTGAAGCTTTCTTT
- TRBJ2-7 TRBV18 TRBD1 CASSPGTAPSIYEQYF TGTGCCAGCTCCCCTGGGACAGCCCCATCAATTTACGAGCAGTACTTC
- TRBJ2-7 TRBV6-1 TRBD1 CASSEVWDRDYEQYF TGTGCCAGCAGTGAAGTTTGGGACAGGGACTACGAGCAGTACTTC
- TRBJ2-6 TRBV28 - CASKGDSGANVLTF TGTGCCAGCAAGGGGGACTCTGGGGCCAACGTCCTGACTTTC
- TRBJ1-1 TRBV30 - CAWSGRRGNPTNTEAFF TGTGCCTGGAGTGGTAGAAGGGGGAATCCAACGAACACTGAAGCTTTCTTT
- TRBJ2-7 TRBV5-4 TRBD1 CASSRRDRGHEQYF TGTGCCAGCTCCAGAAGGGACAGGGGCCACGAGCAGTACTTC
- TRBJ1-5 TRBV5-1 TRBD1 CASSLGGQGNQPQHF TGCGCCAGCAGCTTGGGGGGACAGGGCAATCAGCCCCAGCATTTT
- TRBJ2-2 TRBV5-1 - CASWGGELFF TGCGCCAGCTGGGGCGGGGAGCTGTTTTTT
- TRBJ2-3 TRBV6-6 - CASSYMGGKEDTQYF TGTGCCAGCAGTTATATGGGGGGCAAGGAAGATACGCAGTATTTT
- TRBJ1-1 TRBV29-1 - CSGQGFTEAFF TGCAGCGGTCAGGGTTTTACTGAAGCTTTCTTT
- TRBJ2-7 TRBV25-1 TRBD2 CAAEGSGRGYEQYF TGTGCCGCCGAGGGGAGCGGGAGAGGTTACGAGCAGTACTTC
- TRBJ2-2 TRBV27 TRBD1 CASHRDRGAGELFF TGTGCCAGCCACCGGGACAGGGGGGCCGGGGAGCTGTTTTTT
- TRBJ2-7 TRBV29-1 TRBD1 CGVGQGVGEQYF TGTGGGGTGGGACAGGGAGTAGGGGAGCAGTACTTC
- TRBJ2-5 TRBV7-8 - CASSLGIGGETQYF TGTGCCAGCAGCTTAGGGATAGGGGGGGAGACCCAGTACTTC
- TRBJ2-2 TRBV9 - CASSGQGLAGELFF TGTGCCAGCAGCGGGCAGGGGTTAGCCGGGGAGCTGTTTTTT
- TRBJ1-2 TRBV30 - CAWSLGRIAYGYTF TGTGCCTGGAGTCTGGGGAGGATAGCGTATGGCTACACCTTC
- TRBJ2-3 TRBV25-1 - CASSEFSGKETDTQYF TGTGCCAGCAGTGAATTTTCGGGGAAAGAGACAGATACGCAGTATTTT
- TRBJ2-1 TRBV28 - CASSKRGRGTEQFF TGTGCCAGCAGCAAGAGGGGGCGGGGAACAGAGCAGTTCTTC
- TRBJ1-4 TRBV13 TRBD1 CASSPRTGLNEKLFF TGTGCCAGCAGCCCCCGGACAGGGTTAAATGAAAAACTGTTTTTT
- TRBJ1-4 TRBV6-1 - CASSVAVRAGEKLFF TGTGCCAGCAGCGTAGCCGTCAGGGCGGGTGAAAAACTGTTTTTT
- TRBJ2-7 TRBV7-8 TRBD2 CASSRTSGSSYEQYF TGTGCCAGCAGCCGTACTAGCGGAAGCTCCTACGAGCAGTACTTC
- TRBJ1-1 TRBV5-1 - CASSFGANTEAFF TGCGCCAGCAGCTTTGGGGCGAACACTGAAGCTTTCTTT
- TRBJ2-1 TRBV5-8 TRBD1 CASSRWGQGINEQFF TGTGCCAGCAGCCGCTGGGGACAGGGCATCAATGAGCAGTTCTTC
- TRBJ2-1 TRBV18 - CASSPGDEQFF TGTGCCAGCTCACCGGGGGATGAGCAGTTCTTC
- TRBJ1-4 TRBV11-2 - CASSEQGRPNEKLFF TGTGCCAGCAGCGAGCAGGGGAGGCCTAATGAAAAACTGTTTTTT
- TRBJ1-5 TRBV29-1 - CSVSVEANQPQHF TGCAGCGTCTCAGTCGAGGCCAATCAGCCCCAGCATTTT
once TRBJ2-1 TRBV5-1 TRBD1 CASGTGGNNEQFF TGCGCCAGCGGGACAGGGGGCAACAATGAGCAGTTCTTC
- TRBJ1-1 TRBV19 - CASSRSNQGTEAFF TGTGCCAGTAGTAGGAGTAACCAGGGCACTGAAGCTTTCTTT
- TRBJ2-2 TRBV10-3 - CAISSDRIGELFF TGTGCCATCAGTTCAGACAGGATCGGGGAGCTGTTTTTT
once TRBJ2-1 TRBV4-2 TRBD2 CASSQNSGRAQGEQFF TGTGCCAGCAGCCAAAATAGCGGGAGGGCCCAGGGTGAGCAGTTCTTC
- TRBJ2-1 TRBV6-1 - CASSDPWNEQFF TGTGCCAGCAGTGACCCTTGGAATGAGCAGTTCTTC
- TRBJ2-2 TRBV28 - CASSHGPGGELFF TGTGCCAGCAGTCACGGACCCGGCGGGGAGCTGTTTTTT
- TRBJ2-7 TRBV5-1 TRBD1 CASSRGQEGREQYF TGCGCCAGCAGCAGGGGACAGGAAGGACGGGAGCAGTACTTC
- TRBJ1-5 TRBV30 - CAWSPSSNQPQHF TGTGCCTGGAGTCCTTCTAGCAATCAGCCCCAGCATTTT
- TRBJ2-7 TRBV5-6 TRBD1 CASSVLGQFSYEQYF TGTGCCAGCAGCGTCCTGGGACAGTTCTCCTACGAGCAGTACTTC
- TRBJ2-7 TRBV6-1 TRBD1 CASSWAGGYEQYF TGTGCCAGCAGTTGGGCAGGGGGATACGAGCAGTACTTC
once TRBJ2-7 TRBV28 TRBD1 CASSEWQGVDEQYF TGTGCCAGCAGTGAGTGGCAGGGGGTCGACGAGCAGTACTTC
- TRBJ2-2 TRBV2 TRBD2 CASSVLAGGNGELFF TGTGCCAGCAGTGTACTAGCGGGAGGAAACGGGGAGCTGTTTTTT
once TRBJ2-5 TRBV5-6 - CASFKGGGQETQYF TGTGCCAGCTTCAAAGGGGGAGGGCAAGAGACCCAGTACTTC
once TRBJ2-7 TRBV5-1 - CASSLERAVLSYEQYF TGCGCCAGCAGCTTGGAACGGGCAGTTTTGTCCTACGAGCAGTACTTC
- TRBJ2-7 TRBV11-3 - CASSLAGNGEQYF TGTGCCAGCAGCTTAGCCGGGAATGGCGAGCAGTACTTC
once TRBJ2-7 TRBV29-1 - CSVNSKGRAYEQYF TGCAGCGTTAATTCAAAAGGCAGGGCCTACGAGCAGTACTTC
- TRBJ2-7 TRBV12-5 - CASGSTSYEQYF TGTGCTAGTGGTTCGACTAGCTACGAGCAGTACTTC
- TRBJ2-3 TRBV9 TRBD1 CASSARWGQGTDTQYF TGTGCCAGCAGCGCTAGATGGGGACAGGGGACAGATACGCAGTATTTT
once TRBJ2-3 TRBV7-2 - CASSFGGASTDTQYF TGTGCCAGCAGCTTTGGGGGAGCTAGCACAGATACGCAGTATTTT
- TRBJ2-3 TRBV10-3 - CAIQTRSSTDTQYF TGTGCCATCCAGACTAGATCTAGCACAGATACGCAGTATTTT
- TRBJ2-7 TRBV7-3 - CASSSRESSEQYF TGTGCCAGCAGTTCCAGGGAATCTTCCGAGCAGTACTTC
- TRBJ2-3 TRBV5-1 TRBD1 CASSQVRDRVADTQYF TGCGCCAGCAGCCAAGTCCGGGACAGGGTCGCAGATACGCAGTATTTT
- TRBJ1-4 TRBV27 TRBD1 CASSLFGRQGTNEKLFF TGTGCCAGCAGTTTATTCGGTCGACAGGGGACTAATGAAAAACTGTTTTTT
- TRBJ2-4 TRBV5-1 - CASSLGEPENIQYF TGCGCCAGCAGCCTAGGGGAGCCAGAAAACATTCAGTACTTC
- TRBJ2-2 TRBV4-1 TRBD2 CASSLKSGLAGAAHTGELFF TGCGCCAGCAGCTTAAAATCAGGACTAGCGGGAGCGGCGCACACCGGGGAGCTGTTTTTT
- TRBJ1-5 TRBV7-8 - CASSLGLSNQPQHF TGTGCCAGCAGCTTAGGCTTAAGCAATCAGCCCCAGCATTTT
- TRBJ2-3 TRBV7-9 - CASSPSPGQSTDTQYF TGTGCCAGCAGCCCATCACCGGGGCAGTCCACAGATACGCAGTATTTT
- TRBJ1-4 TRBV28 TRBD1 CASSPTGTGNEKLFF TGTGCCAGCAGTCCGACCGGGACAGGGAATGAAAAACTGTTTTTT
- TRBJ2-7 TRBV7-3 - CASSNNAGAQQYF TGTGCCAGCAGCAACAACGCAGGGGCCCAGCAGTACTTC
- TRBJ2-3 TRBV18 - CASSPPLASSTDTQYF TGTGCCAGCTCACCGCCTCTAGCGAGTAGCACAGATACGCAGTATTTT
- TRBJ2-2 TRBV28 - CASNDPNTGELFF TGTGCCAGCAACGACCCGAACACCGGGGAGCTGTTTTTT
once TRBJ1-5 TRBV2 - CASEGHNQPQHF TGTGCCAGCGAGGGCCACAATCAGCCCCAGCATTTT